Listed here are 8 T cell receptor beta chains from one sample, sequenced in a study of blood T cells in healthy people across ages. Together with a sample-barcoded 5' primer, a J-beta primer mix was included in a second PCR lasting roughly 6 to 12 cycles. TCRdb used MiXCR to reprocess the 5' RACE reads, holding one entry per CDR3 protein. The sample includes 800,000 to 950,000 distinct CDR3 sequences, 30% to 45% of them seen just once. The sample consisted of blood. The receptor set was obtained from a man aged 18 to 30 in good health.

At least ten counts were recorded for this clonotype. The CDR3 DNA follows: TGTGCCAGCAGCTACTTGGGGACAGGGGCTAAGAATGAGCAGTTCTTC. Protein sequence: CASSYLGTGAKNEQFF. This chain links TRBV7-8 with TRBJ2-1; 10 bases are shared with TRBD1. Looked up from germline, CDR1 is SGHVS and CDR2 is FQNEAQ. The CDR3 totals 16 residues. V was clipped by 4 bases and J by 7 bases; unmatched bases: 10.

A note on this clonotype: Being one base from a much bigger clone, this may be a read error. The chain combines TRBV6-2 or TRBV6-3 with TRBJ2-4; tentatively, D is TRBD1 (5 bases). Germline CDR1 reads MNHEY; CDR2 reads SVGEGT. The CDR3 covers 16 residues. CDR3 protein: CASSLNRSPAKNIRYF. CDR3 nucleotide sequence: TGTGCCAGCAGCCTTAACAGGAGCCCTGCCAAAAACATTCGGTACTTC.

The rearrangement uses TRBV25-1 and TRBJ2-1, with no clear D. The CDR3 length is 13 residues. Trimming took off 1 base at V and 9 bases at J, with 10 bases between the two ends. Germline assignment: CDR1 MGHDK and CDR2 SYGVNS. The CDR3 sequence: CASSEFGPSEQFF. DNA of the CDR3: TGTGCCAGCAGTGAATTTGGACCGAGTGAGCAGTTCTTC.

This clonotype has more than one count but fewer than ten. The genes are TRBV6-6 and TRBJ2-1, with D perhaps matching TRBD1 (6 bases). From germline, CDR1 is MNHNY and CDR2 SVGAGI (reference sequence). CDR3 length: 14 amino acids. V was clipped by 7 bases and J by 6 bases, with 16 bases between them. The CDR3: CASTPGTRGNEQFF. CDR3 bases: TGTGCCAGCACCCCCGGAACCAGGGGCAATGAGCAGTTCTTC.

The V and J genes are TRBV25-1 and TRBJ1-4; tentative D call: TRBD1 (5 bases). This CDR3 is built from 14 residues. The ends were cut back, 3 bases at V and 2 bases at J, with 7 bases in the middle. From germline, CDR1 is MGHDK and CDR2 SYGVNS. Written as DNA, the CDR3 is TGTGCCAGCAGTGATTGGGGGACTAATGAAAAACTGTTTTTT. It is translated as CASSDWGTNEKLFF.

The V and J genes are TRBV6-5 and TRBJ1-2; 7 nucleotides align to TRBD1. Germline-derived CDR1 and CDR2 are MNHEY and SVGAGI. V lost 4 bases and J lost 4; bases outside the gene matches: 6. The CDR3 spans 14 residues. The CDR3 spells CASSSDRAFYGYTF. CDR3 nucleotides: TGTGCCAGCAGTTCCGACAGGGCTTTCTATGGCTACACCTTC.

The chain recombines TRBV5-1 with TRBJ2-1; maybe TRBD1 (6 bases). The CDR3 loop spans 16 amino acids. The germline gives CDR1 SGHRS, CDR2 YFSETQ. Trimming stripped 0 bases from V and 1 base from J, with 11 bases between. CDR3 residues: CASSLVGTNSYNEQFF. DNA for the CDR3: TGCGCCAGCAGCTTGGTTGGGACAAATTCCTACAATGAGCAGTTCTTC.

In regard to this clonotype: A much larger clone differs by one base, so this may be a read error. CDR3 nucleotides: TGTGCCATCAGCCTAATCCGGGACAGGTTACATGTGGACATTCAGTACTTC. Amino acid sequence: CAISLIRDRLHVDIQYF. V usage is TRBV9 and J usage is TRBJ2-7; 8 positions agree with TRBD1. The J call may be wrong; the DNA end is better matched by TRBJ2-4. Looked up from germline, CDR1 is SGDLS and CDR2 is YYNGEE. The CDR3 covers 17 residues.